This TCR beta chain is drawn from a study of T cells in Graves' hyperthyroidism and ophthalmopathy. At the level of the study: Peripheral blood samples were taken at initial diagnosis, prior to any treatment.

Study-wide results and limits: The model forecast ophthalmopathy, anticipating it by a median 6.5 months before onset. Ophthalmopathy was told apart from stable hyperthyroidism by a 13 V-J model.

There were TCR beta CDR3 regions amplified from RNA transcripts. The HTBI primer set drove a first-round RT-PCR of the TCR CDR3. TCRdb fed the multiplex PCR reads into MiXCR, producing one record per CDR3 protein. The sample contains some 300,000 distinct CDR3 sequences, around 19% of which appear only once. The CDR3 runs to 14 residues. The germline V gene encodes CDR1 MDHEN and CDR2 SYDVKM. V lost 7 bases and J lost 6; bases outside the gene matches: 8. In this sample, this clonotype turned up many times. Antigen: not known. This chain joins TRBV28 and TRBJ2-2; 7 bases agree with TRBD2. The specimen was blood. The sequence derives from a man aged 50 to 59 with Graves' ophthalmopathy. The CDR3 here is CASIRDYFSGELFF. The CDR3 nucleotides read TGTGCCAGCATCCGGGACTACTTTTCCGGGGAGCTGTTTTTT. The full variable domain, in which reference TRBV28 and TRBJ2-2 provide the parts outside the CDR3, is DVKVTQSSRYLVKRTGEKVFLECVQDMDHENMFWYRQDPGLGLRLIYFSYDVKMKEKGDIPEGYSVSREKKERFSLILESASTNQTSMYLCASIRDYFSGELFFGEGSRLTVL.